These 12 T cell receptor beta chains came from one sample sequenced in a study of blood T cell repertoires in COVID-19. Repertoires were generated with immunoSEQ multiplex PCR, while TCRdb's copy carries only in-frame clones and drops some. The sample lists 86,000 or so clones; more than 90% were seen once. Material for sequencing was peripheral blood. The receptors here all came from a human donor with active COVID-19. The donor label of this sample is uncertain.

The V call is TRBV21-1, the J call TRBJ2-5; TRBD2 is the table's D call, not checked against the DNA. TRBV21-1 counts as a pseudogene. The CDR3 spans 13 residues. The CDR3 protein is CASSKRISGTQYF. The CDR3 DNA reads TGTGCCAGCAGCAAGCGGATCTCCGGGACCCAGTACTTC.

This clone has a single count. The rearrangement links TRBV29-1 to TRBJ2-1; D may be TRBD1 (6 bases). The CDR3 totals 13 residues. V was trimmed by 6 bases and J by 4 bases, leaving 13 bases between them. Germline CDR1 and CDR2: SQVTM and ANQGSEA. The CDR3 sequence is CSVKTGLYNEQFF. The CDR3 region has the DNA TGCAGCGTCAAAACAGGGCTATACAATGAGCAGTTCTTC.

This chain links TRBV4-3 with TRBJ2-2; tentative D call: TRBD1 (5 bases). The CDR3 totals 16 residues. V lost 0 bases and J 2 bases, leaving 10 bases between the germline ends. Per the germline V gene, CDR1 is LGHNA and CDR2 is YSLEER. CDR3 nucleotide sequence: TGCGCCAGCAGCCAAGATAGACAGAGAAACACCGGGGAGCTGTTTTTT. Residues: CASSQDRQRNTGELFF.

V gene TRBV3-1 (or the pseudogene TRBV3-2) combines with J gene TRBJ1-1, with 7 nucleotides matching TRBD1. With V trimmed by 2 bases and J by 0 bases, 6 bases remained unmatched. Germline V CDR1 and CDR2: LGHDT, YNNKEL (reference sequence). The CDR3 is made up of 16 amino acids. CDR3 sequence reads: CASSQTGTVMNTEAFF. CDR3 bases: TGTGCCAGCAGCCAAACCGGGACAGTGATGAACACTGAAGCTTTCTTT.

This clone appeared a single time. This chain links TRBV11-1 with TRBJ2-7; a possible D gene is TRBD1 (6 bases). This CDR3 contains 14 residues. CDR1 is SGHAT and CDR2 is FQDESV in the germline V gene (reference sequence). V was clipped by 0 bases and J by 3 bases, with 9 bases between them. CDR3 amino acids: CASSLAGQNYEQYF. CDR3 bases: TGTGCCAGCAGCTTAGCGGGACAAAACTACGAGCAGTACTTC. Combining the CDR3 with reference TRBV11-1 and TRBJ2-7 gives the whole variable domain EAEVAQSPRYKITEKSQAVAFWCDPISGHATLYWYRQILGQGPELLVQFQDESVVDDSQLPKDRFSAERLKGVDSTLKIQPAELGDSAMYLCASSLAGQNYEQYFGPGTRLTVT.

This sequence joins TRBV6-5 and TRBJ1-5; possibly TRBD1 for D (6 bases). V was cut by 10 bases and J by 3 bases, with 13 bases left in between. The CDR3 consists of 13 residues. Germline CDR1 and CDR2: MNHEY and SVGAGI. The CDR3 loop reads CATRGQLNQPQHF. The DNA of the CDR3 is TGTGCCACCAGGGGACAACTCAATCAGCCCCAGCATTTT.

The gene calls are TRBV27 and TRBJ2-1, with D possibly matching TRBD1 (6 bases). There are 16 residues in the CDR3. Germline CDR1 and CDR2: MNHEY and SMNVEV (reference sequence). With 5 bases removed from V and 0 bases from J, the gap between germline ends came to 14 bases. The CDR3 DNA follows: TGTGCCAGCAGTCCCCGGACAGTAAGCTCCTACAATGAGCAGTTCTTC. It codes for CASSPRTVSSYNEQFF.

CDR3 sequence: CASSFSSGANVLTF. The CDR3 DNA follows: TGTGCCAGCAGCTTCTCCTCTGGGGCCAACGTCCTGACTTTC. The chain links TRBV7-8 to TRBJ2-6; D is undetermined. Between the trimmed V and J ends, which lost 3 bases and 0 bases, there was a span of 3 bases. The CDR3 has 14 residues. Germline V CDR1 and CDR2: SGHVS, FQNEAQ.

This rearrangement joins TRBV24-1 to TRBJ2-7, with a tentative D call TRBD1 (6 bases). This CDR3 has 14 amino acids. The germline CDR1 and CDR2 sequences are KGHDR and SFDVKD. The V gene lost 5 bases and the J gene lost 7 bases, with 17 bases spanning the gap. CDR3 coding DNA: TGTGCCACCAGTGGTCAGACAGGTACATTGGAGCAGTACTTC. Protein product: CATSGQTGTLEQYF.

The chain has TRBV9 and TRBJ2-7; TRBD2 is a possible D gene (5 bases). In germline, CDR1 is SGDLS, CDR2 YYNGEE. Trimming left V 0 bases short and J 5 bases short, with 9 bases between. The CDR3 is 13 amino acids. The CDR3 sequence is CASSVGGLDEQYF. The CDR3 nucleotides read TGTGCCAGCAGCGTAGGAGGACTGGACGAGCAGTACTTC. Variable domain in full (rest from reference TRBV9 and TRBJ2-7): DSGVTQTPKHLITATGQRVTLRCSPRSGDLSVYWYQQSLDQGLQFLIQYYNGEERAKGNILERFSAQQFPDLHSELNLSSLELGDSALYFCASSVGGLDEQYFGPGTRLTVT.

The chain combines TRBV4-1 with TRBJ1-6, with D maybe TRBD1 (6 bases). Germline CDR1 reads MGHRA; CDR2 reads YSYEKL. CDR3 length equals 15 residues. With 0 bases removed from V and 9 bases from J, the gap between germline ends came to 12 bases. In DNA, the CDR3 is TGCGCCAGCAGCCAAGAACAGGGTGGGATTTCACCCCTCCACTTT. This translates into CASSQEQGGISPLHF.

V gene TRBV20-1 combines with J gene TRBJ2-5; no definite D call. The germline V gene encodes CDR1 DFQATT and CDR2 SNEGSKA (reference sequence). The CDR3 consists of 11 residues. V was cut by 3 bases and J by 3 bases, with 5 bases left in between. CDR3 residues: CSASPEETQYF. CDR3 in DNA: TGCAGTGCTAGTCCCGAAGAGACCCAGTACTTC.